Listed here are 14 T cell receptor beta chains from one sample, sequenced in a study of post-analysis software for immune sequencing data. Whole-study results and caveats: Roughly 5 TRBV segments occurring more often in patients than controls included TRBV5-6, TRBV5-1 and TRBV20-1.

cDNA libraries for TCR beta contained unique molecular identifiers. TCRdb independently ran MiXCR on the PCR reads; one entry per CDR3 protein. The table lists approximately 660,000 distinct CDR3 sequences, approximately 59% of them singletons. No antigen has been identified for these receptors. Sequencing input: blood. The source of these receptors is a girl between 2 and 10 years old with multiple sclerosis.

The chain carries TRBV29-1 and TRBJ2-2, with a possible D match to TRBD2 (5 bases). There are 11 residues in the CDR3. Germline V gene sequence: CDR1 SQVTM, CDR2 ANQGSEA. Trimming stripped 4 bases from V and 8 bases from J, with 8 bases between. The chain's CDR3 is CSVVRRGELFF. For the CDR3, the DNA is TGCAGCGTTGTCCGGAGGGGGGAGCTGTTTTTT.

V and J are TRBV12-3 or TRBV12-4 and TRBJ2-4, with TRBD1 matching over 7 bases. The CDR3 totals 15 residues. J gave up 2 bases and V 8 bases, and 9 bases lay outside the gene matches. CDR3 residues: CASSDPGQTKNIQYF. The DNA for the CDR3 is TGTGCCAGCTCGGATCCGGGACAGACCAAAAACATTCAGTACTTC.

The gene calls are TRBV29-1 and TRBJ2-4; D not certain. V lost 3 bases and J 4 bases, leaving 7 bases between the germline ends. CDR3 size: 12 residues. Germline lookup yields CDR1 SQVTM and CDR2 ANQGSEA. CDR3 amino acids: CSVDVSKNIQYF. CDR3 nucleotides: TGCAGCGTTGACGTCTCTAAAAACATTCAGTACTTC.

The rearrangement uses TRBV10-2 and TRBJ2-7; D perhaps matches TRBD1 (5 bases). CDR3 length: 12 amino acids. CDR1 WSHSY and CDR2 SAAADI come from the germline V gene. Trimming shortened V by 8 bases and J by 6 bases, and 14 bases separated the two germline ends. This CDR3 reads CASGAGSGEQYF. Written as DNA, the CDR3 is TGCGCCAGCGGGGCAGGGTCGGGCGAGCAGTACTTC.

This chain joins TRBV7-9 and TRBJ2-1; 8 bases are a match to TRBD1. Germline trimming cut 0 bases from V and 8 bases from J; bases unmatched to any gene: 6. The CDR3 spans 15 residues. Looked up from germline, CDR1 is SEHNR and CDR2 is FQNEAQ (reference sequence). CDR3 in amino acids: CASSLAGTGRDEQFF. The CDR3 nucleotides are TGTGCCAGCAGCTTAGCTGGGACAGGTCGGGATGAGCAGTTCTTC.

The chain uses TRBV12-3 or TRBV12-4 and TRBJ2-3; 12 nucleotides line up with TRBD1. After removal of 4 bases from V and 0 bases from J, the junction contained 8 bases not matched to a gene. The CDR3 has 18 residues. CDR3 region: CASSSGTGGSASTDTQYF. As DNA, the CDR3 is TGTGCCAGCAGTTCAGGGACAGGGGGCTCCGCTAGCACAGATACGCAGTATTTT.

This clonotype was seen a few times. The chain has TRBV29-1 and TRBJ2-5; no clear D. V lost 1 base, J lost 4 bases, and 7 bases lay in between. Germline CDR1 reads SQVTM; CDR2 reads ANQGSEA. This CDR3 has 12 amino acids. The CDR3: CSVEGAGETQYF. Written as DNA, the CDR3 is TGCAGCGTTGAAGGGGCTGGAGAGACCCAGTACTTC. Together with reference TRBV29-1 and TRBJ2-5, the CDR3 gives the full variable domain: SAVISQKPSRDICQRGTSLTIQCQVDSQVTMMFWYRQQPGQSLTLIATANQGSEATYESGFVIDKFPISRPNLTFSTLTVSNMSPEDSSIYLCSVEGAGETQYFGPGTRLLVL.

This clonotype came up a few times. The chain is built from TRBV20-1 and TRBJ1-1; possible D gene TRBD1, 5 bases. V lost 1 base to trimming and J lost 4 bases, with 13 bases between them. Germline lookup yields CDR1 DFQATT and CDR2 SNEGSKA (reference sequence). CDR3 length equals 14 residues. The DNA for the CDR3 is TGCAGTGCTAGAGGCGGGGGAGCTTTCACTGAAGCTTTCTTT. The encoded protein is CSARGGGAFTEAFF.

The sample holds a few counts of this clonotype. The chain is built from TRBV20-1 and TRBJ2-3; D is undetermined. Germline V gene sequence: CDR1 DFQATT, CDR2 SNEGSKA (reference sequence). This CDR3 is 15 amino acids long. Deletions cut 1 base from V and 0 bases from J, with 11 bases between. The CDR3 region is CSARVGSSSTDTQYF. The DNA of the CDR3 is TGCAGTGCTAGAGTCGGCTCATCTAGCACAGATACGCAGTATTTT.

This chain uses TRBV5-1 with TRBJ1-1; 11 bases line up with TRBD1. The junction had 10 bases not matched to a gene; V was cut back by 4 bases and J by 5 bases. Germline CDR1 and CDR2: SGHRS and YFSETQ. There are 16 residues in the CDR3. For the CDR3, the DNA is TGCGCCAGCAGCCCTCGGGACAGGGGGTACGGGACTGAAGCTTTCTTT. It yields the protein CASSPRDRGYGTEAFF.

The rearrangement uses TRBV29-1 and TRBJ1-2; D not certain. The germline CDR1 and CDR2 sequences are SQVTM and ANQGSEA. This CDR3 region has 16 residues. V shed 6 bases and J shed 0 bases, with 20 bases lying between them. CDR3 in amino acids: CSVELRAGKANYGYTF. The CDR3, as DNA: TGCAGCGTGGAATTGAGGGCGGGAAAAGCTAACTATGGCTACACCTTC. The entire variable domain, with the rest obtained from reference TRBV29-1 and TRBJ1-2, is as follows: SAVISQKPSRDICQRGTSLTIQCQVDSQVTMMFWYRQQPGQSLTLIATANQGSEATYESGFVIDKFPISRPNLTFSTLTVSNMSPEDSSIYLCSVELRAGKANYGYTFGSGTRLTVV.

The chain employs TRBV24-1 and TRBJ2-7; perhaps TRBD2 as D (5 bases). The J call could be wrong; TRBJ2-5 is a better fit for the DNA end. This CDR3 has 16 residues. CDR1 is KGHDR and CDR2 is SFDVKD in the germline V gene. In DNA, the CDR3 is TGTGCCACCAGTGACACACCCCATGGAGGCCAAGAGACCCAGTACTTC. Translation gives CATSDTPHGGQETQYF.

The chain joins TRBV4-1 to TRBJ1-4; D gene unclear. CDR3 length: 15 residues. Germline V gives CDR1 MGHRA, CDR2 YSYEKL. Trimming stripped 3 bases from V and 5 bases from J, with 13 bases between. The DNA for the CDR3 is TGCGCCAGCAGCCAGAACCGGGCCCTAAATGAAAAACTGTTTTTT. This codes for CASSQNRALNEKLFF.

The CDR3 protein is CASRRRSGASSYNEQFF. CDR3 nucleotide sequence: TGTGCCAGCCGTAGGAGGAGTGGGGCGAGCTCCTACAATGAGCAGTTCTTC. V usage is TRBV6-1 and J usage is TRBJ2-1; D may be TRBD1 or TRBD2 (5 bases each). The CDR3 extends over 17 amino acids. From germline, CDR1 is MNHNS and CDR2 SASEGT. Trimming shortened V by 8 bases and J by 0 bases, and 20 bases separated the two germline ends.